The 18 T cell receptor beta chains presented below share a single source sample, sequenced in a study of cytomegalovirus exposure and HLA in healthy donors. The PCR had 60 Vbeta and 13 Jbeta primers. Assay used: immunoSEQ multiplex PCR; TCRdb lists only in-frame clones, some missing. The table includes roughly 110,000 clones, 74% detected once. Sequencing was carried out using PBMCs. The receptor source for this set is a woman aged 40 to 55 in good health and CMV-seropositive.

The CDR3 loop is CASSSSPGVPVGTNEKLFF. For the CDR3, the DNA is TGCGCCAGCAGCTCTTCCCCAGGGGTCCCAGTTGGGACTAATGAAAAACTGTTTTTT. The genes are TRBV5-1 and TRBJ1-4; perhaps TRBD1 as D (6 bases). The CDR3 has 19 amino acids. The germline gives CDR1 SGHRS, CDR2 YFSETQ. Trimming took off 3 bases at V and 2 bases at J, with 23 bases between the two ends.

The rearrangement uses TRBV19 and TRBJ2-5, with 9 bases fitting TRBD1. The CDR3 runs 15 residues. V was pared by 3 bases and J by 4 bases, with 6 bases of the junction left unmatched. From germline, CDR1 is LNHDA and CDR2 SQIVND (reference sequence). CDR3 in amino acids: CASSMGQGTVETQYF. DNA of the CDR3: TGTGCCAGTAGTATGGGACAGGGTACCGTAGAGACCCAGTACTTC.

The DNA for the CDR3 is TGTGCCAGCAGCCAGCGGGGACTCACAGATACGCAGTATTTT. Protein: CASSQRGLTDTQYF. V and J are TRBV7-2 and TRBJ2-3, with 7 nucleotides matching TRBD2. The germline CDR1 and CDR2 sequences are SGHTA and FQGNSA. V was pared by 5 bases and J by 2 bases, with 4 bases of the junction left unmatched. This CDR3 is 14 amino acids long.

The rearrangement links TRBV28 to TRBJ2-7; perhaps TRBD1 as D (5 bases). The germline V gene has CDR1 MDHEN and CDR2 SYDVKM. Trimming left V 3 bases short and J 3 bases short, with 18 bases between. The CDR3 is made up of 16 amino acids. The CDR3 loop is CASSLLQGVVIYEQYF. In DNA form, the CDR3 reads TGTGCCAGCAGTTTGCTCCAAGGGGTTGTAATCTACGAGCAGTACTTC.

The count of this clone is one. V usage is TRBV9 and J usage is TRBJ1-6; D gene ambiguous. The germline CDR1 and CDR2 sequences are SGDLS and YYNGEE. The CDR3 is made up of 16 amino acids. V lost 3 bases and J 0 bases, leaving 10 bases between the germline ends. CDR3: CASSGALSSYNSPLHF. The CDR3 region has the DNA TGTGCCAGCAGCGGGGCCCTGAGCTCCTATAATTCACCCCTCCACTTT.

The V and J genes are TRBV9 and TRBJ1-2; 7 nucleotides agree with TRBD1. V dropped 4 bases and J dropped 4; count of bases not matched to a gene: 7. Germline CDR1 SGDLS, CDR2 YYNGEE. The CDR3 has 14 residues. CDR3 loop: CASSPRDSSYGYTF. The CDR3 DNA reads TGTGCCAGCAGCCCCAGGGACAGCTCCTATGGCTACACCTTC.

The chain uses TRBV11-3 and TRBJ2-7, with 10 bases lining up with TRBD1. The CDR3 is 15 amino acids. CDR1 SGHNT and CDR2 YENEEA come from the germline V gene. J was trimmed by 7 bases and V by 4 bases; bases with no gene match: 10. CDR3 protein: CASSSPGQGVGEQYF. As DNA, the CDR3 is TGTGCCAGCAGCTCCCCCGGACAGGGGGTAGGTGAGCAGTACTTC.

The CDR3 DNA reads TGTGCCAGCAGCAAAGCGCCCGGGTTCGGCTCCTATAATTCACCCCTCCACTTT. Translation gives CASSKAPGFGSYNSPLHF. This chain joins TRBV21-1 and TRBJ1-6. TRBV21-1 is a documented pseudogene. CDR3 length: 18 amino acids.

The chain combines TRBV4-1 with TRBJ1-2; D might be TRBD1 (6 bases). Trimming stripped 4 bases from V and 1 base from J, with 13 bases between. The germline CDR1 and CDR2 sequences are MGHRA and YSYEKL. This CDR3 is 15 amino acids long. DNA of the CDR3: TGCGCCAGCAGCCGAGATTCGACAGGTAACTATGGCTACACCTTC. Its translation is CASSRDSTGNYGYTF.

CDR3 sequence: CASSEVMASYEQYF. The CDR3 DNA is TGTGCCAGCAGTGAAGTCATGGCCTCCTACGAGCAGTACTTC. This rearrangement joins TRBV2 to TRBJ2-7; D remains ambiguous. The CDR3 spans 14 residues. The V and J ends lost 1 base and 0 bases respectively, with 7 bases between them. Germline assignment: CDR1 SNHLY and CDR2 FYNNEI.

The V gene is TRBV4-2, the J gene TRBJ2-1, with 9 bases that match TRBD2. Germline V gene lookup returns CDR1 LGHNA and CDR2 YNFKEQ. With V trimmed by 0 bases and J by 3 bases, 6 bases remained unmatched. This CDR3 has 17 residues. In nucleotides, the CDR3 is TGTGCCAGCAGCCAAGATCTCGGGACTAGCCTCTACAATGAGCAGTTCTTC. This translates into CASSQDLGTSLYNEQFF.

The chain carries TRBV30 and TRBJ2-1; D perhaps matches TRBD2 (6 bases). Germline assignment: CDR1 GTSNPN and CDR2 SVGIG (reference sequence). The CDR3 totals 15 residues. V was cut by 1 base and J by 7 bases, with 17 bases left in between. The CDR3 DNA follows: TGTGCCTGGAGTGGACTAGGTAGGGAATGGAATGAGCAGTTCTTC. Its translation is CAWSGLGREWNEQFF.

V gene TRBV19 combines with J gene TRBJ1-6; 7 bases agree with TRBD1. Germline-derived CDR1 and CDR2 are LNHDA and SQIVND (reference sequence). The trim removed 5 bases at V and 8 bases at J, leaving 9 bases unmatched. CDR3 length: 15 amino acids. Written as DNA, the CDR3 is TGTGCCAGTAGTTTTTGGACAGGCCCCGATTCACCCCTCCACTTT. This encodes CASSFWTGPDSPLHF.

The chain couples TRBV30 to TRBJ1-2; no clear D gene. Trimming shortened V by 1 base and J by 2 bases, and 8 bases separated the two germline ends. The CDR3 consists of 13 residues. Germline-derived CDR1 and CDR2 are GTSNPN and SVGIG (reference sequence). CDR3 amino acids: CAWSGGPNYGYTF. CDR3 coding DNA: TGTGCCTGGAGTGGTGGCCCAAACTATGGCTACACCTTC.

V is TRBV2 and J is TRBJ2-1; the match to TRBD2 covers 11 bases. Germline loops: CDR1 SNHLY, CDR2 FYNNEI. V trimming: 3 bases; J trimming: 2 bases; junction bases outside the gene matches: 0. The CDR3 runs 15 residues. The CDR3 DNA sequence: TGTGCCAGCAGTGATAGCGGGGGGGCCTACAATGAGCAGTTCTTC. Residues: CASSDSGGAYNEQFF.

The V gene is TRBV7-9, the J gene TRBJ1-1; D is possibly TRBD1 (5 bases). V dropped 3 bases and J dropped 3 bases, with 8 bases sitting between them. The germline V gene has CDR1 SEHNR and CDR2 FQNEAQ (reference sequence). There are 13 residues in the CDR3. For the CDR3, the DNA is TGTGCCAGCAGCTTCACCAGGGACACTGAAGCTTTCTTT. Its translation: CASSFTRDTEAFF.

This rearrangement joins TRBV7-8 to TRBJ2-1; possible D gene TRBD2, 7 bases. Trimming cost V 1 base and J 2 bases, with 12 bases left between them. CDR1 and CDR2 (germline): SGHVS, FQNEAQ. The CDR3 loop spans 16 amino acids. The CDR3 loop reads CASSLGGGGAYNEQFF. As DNA, the CDR3 is TGTGCCAGCAGCTTAGGTGGAGGGGGGGCCTACAATGAGCAGTTCTTC. Full variable domain (outside the CDR3, taken from reference TRBV7-8 and TRBJ2-1): GAGVSQSPRYKVAKRGQDVALRCDPISGHVSLFWYQQALGQGPEFLTYFQNEAQLDKSGLPSDRFFAERPEGSVSTLKIQRTQQEDSAVYLCASSLGGGGAYNEQFFGPGTRLTVL.

CDR3 sequence reads: CASSPGDRLTETQYF. CDR3 sequence (DNA): TGCGCCAGCAGCCCTGGGGACAGACTCACAGAGACCCAGTACTTC. The chain links TRBV4-1 to TRBJ2-5, with 7 positions matching TRBD1. In germline, CDR1 is MGHRA, CDR2 YSYEKL. The CDR3 contains 15 residues. V lost 4 bases, J lost 4 bases, and 9 bases stayed unmatched.